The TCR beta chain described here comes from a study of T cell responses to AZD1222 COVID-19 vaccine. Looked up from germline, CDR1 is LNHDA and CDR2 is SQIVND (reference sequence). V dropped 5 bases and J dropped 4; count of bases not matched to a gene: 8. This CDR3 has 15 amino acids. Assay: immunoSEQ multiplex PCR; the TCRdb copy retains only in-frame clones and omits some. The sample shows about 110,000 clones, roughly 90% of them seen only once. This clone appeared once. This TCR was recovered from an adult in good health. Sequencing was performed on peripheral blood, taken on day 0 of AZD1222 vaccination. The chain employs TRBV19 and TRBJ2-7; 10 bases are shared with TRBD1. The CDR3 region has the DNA TGTGCCAGTAGTGCCTTGCCGGGACAGGGGTACGAGCAGTACTTC. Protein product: CASSALPGQGYEQYF.